A selection of T cell receptor beta chains follows, all from one sample in a study of cytomegalovirus exposure and HLA in healthy donors. Only in-frame clones appear in the TCRdb table, and some are missing; sequencing was by immunoSEQ multiplex PCR. The table lists 90,000 to 110,000 clones, under 85% of them singletons. The specimen was PBMCs. Every receptor here comes from a middle-aged woman in good health and CMV-seropositive. CDR3s include the opening cysteine and the closing phenylalanine or tryptophan. The D gene is left open where the match is weak. Size values are once, few and many counts, or a class for expanded clones, and some rows have none.

J,V,D,size,length,CDR3,DNA
TRBJ2-7,TRBV11-2,NA,NA,15,CASSSPGHPLREQYF,TGTGCCAGCAGCTCACCGGGACACCCTCTTCGTGAGCAGTACTTC
TRBJ2-7,TRBV6-5,TRBD1,NA,15,CASSTGTGLLHEQYF,TGTGCCAGCAGTACCGGGACAGGGCTGCTCCACGAGCAGTACTTC
TRBJ1-2,TRBV10-3,TRBD1,NA,13,CASNTDRGHGYTF,TGTGCCAGCAACACGGACAGGGGCCATGGCTACACCTTC
TRBJ2-2,TRBV5-4,NA,NA,13,CASNRQHTGELFF,TGTGCCAGCAATCGACAACATACCGGGGAGCTGTTTTTT
TRBJ2-7,TRBV28,NA,NA,17,CASSFSLGLAYSYEQYF,TGTGCCAGCAGTTTTTCTCTGGGGTTAGCGTACTCCTACGAGCAGTACTTC
TRBJ2-7,TRBV7-8,NA,NA,12,CASSLRGYEQYF,TGTGCCAGCAGCCTCCGGGGTTACGAGCAGTACTTC
TRBJ2-7,TRBV28,NA,few,10,CGCGDYEQYF,TGTGGGTGCGGAGACTACGAGCAGTACTTC
TRBJ2-1,TRBV9,TRBD2,NA,16,CASSVQAGPPYNEQFF,TGTGCCAGCAGCGTTCAAGCGGGACCCCCCTACAATGAGCAGTTCTTC
TRBJ2-6,TRBV19,TRBD1,NA,17,CATKGTVDRAGANVLTF,TGTGCCACTAAAGGGACCGTCGACAGGGCGGGGGCCAACGTCCTGACTTTC
TRBJ2-1,TRBV6-1,NA,NA,13,CASSEGEGIGQFF,TGTGCCAGCAGTGAAGGAGAGGGAATCGGGCAGTTCTTC
TRBJ2-2,TRBV27,NA,NA,15,CASSYPRLVAGELFF,TGTGCCAGCTCTTACCCCCGACTAGTGGCCGGGGAGCTGTTTTTT
TRBJ2-5,TRBV15,TRBD2,NA,16,CATSSGLAGGPETQYF,TGTGCCACCAGCAGTGGGCTAGCGGGGGGGCCAGAGACCCAGTACTTC
TRBJ1-2,TRBV6-5,TRBD1,once,15,CASSLTPGTGDGYTF,TGTGCCAGCAGTCTTACCCCCGGGACAGGCGATGGCTACACCTTC
TRBJ2-7,TRBV15,NA,NA,15,CATSIPPGGEYEQYF,TGTGCCACCAGCATTCCGCCCGGCGGGGAATACGAGCAGTACTTC
TRBJ2-1,TRBV11-2,TRBD2,NA,16,CASSFGSLAGGHEQFF,TGTGCCAGCAGCTTTGGATCCCTAGCGGGAGGACATGAGCAGTTCTTC
TRBJ2-7,TRBV6-1,NA,NA,16,CASSEIPTGIPYEQYF,TGTGCCAGCAGTGAAATTCCCACGGGAATTCCCTACGAGCAGTACTTC
TRBJ1-2,TRBV2,NA,once,15,CASSEQGITNYGYTF,TGTGCCAGCAGTGAACAGGGGATCACTAACTATGGCTACACCTTC
TRBJ2-1,TRBV19,TRBD2,NA,16,CASSPVLREKVNEQFF,TGTGCCAGTAGTCCCGTTTTGCGGGAGAAAGTCAATGAGCAGTTCTTC
TRBJ1-2,TRBV4-1,NA,NA,17,CASSQDARWGRRYGYTF,TGCGCCAGCAGCCAAGATGCCCGGTGGGGGAGGCGCTATGGCTACACCTTC
TRBJ2-1,TRBV9,NA,NA,18,CASSVADYGGGINYEQFF,TGTGCCAGCAGCGTCGCTGATTATGGGGGGGGCATTAACTATGAGCAGTTCTTC